This T cell receptor beta chain is from a study of T cells in Graves' hyperthyroidism and ophthalmopathy. Study outcomes and limitations: Model-based prediction identified ophthalmopathy a median around seven months prior to its onset. Appearing also in blood were most of the thyroid clonotypes expanded above 0.001.

This clonotype was seen many times. The antigen is unknown. CDR1 and CDR2 from the germline V gene are DFQATT and SNEGSKA (reference sequence). After removal of 6 bases from V and 3 bases from J, the junction contained 2 bases not matched to a gene. The CDR3 spans 14 residues. A patient was excluded if there was uncontrolled infection, other autoimmune disease, pregnancy or lactation. Orbital computed tomography and thyroid ultrasound, together with serum TRAb and thyroxine and clinical symptoms, were used for diagnoses. Amplification of TCR beta CDR3 regions used RNA as the template. Carried out on the TCR CDR3, a first-round RT-PCR used the HTBI primer set. MiXCR, run by TCRdb on the multiplex PCR reads, gives a single entry per CDR3 protein. This table holds more than 500,000 distinct CDR3 sequences, just over 45% found once.

Sequencing input: peripheral blood or thyroid tissue (not recorded which). The V and J genes are TRBV20-1 and TRBJ2-2, with 12 bases identical to TRBD2. This clonotype originated in an adult woman with Graves' disease, either hyperthyroidism or ophthalmopathy (not recorded which). In nucleotides, the CDR3 is TGCAGTGCCGGACTAGCGGGATACACCGGGGAGCTGTTTTTT. Translated, it gives CSAGLAGYTGELFF.